A single sample is the source of the 12 T cell receptor beta chains below, sequenced in a study of cytomegalovirus exposure and HLA in healthy donors. Use of 60 Vbeta and 13 Jbeta primers characterized the PCR. Sequencing was performed with immunoSEQ multiplex PCR; in TCRdb, only in-frame clones are kept and a portion is missing. Counted here are about 200,000 clones, roughly 80% occurring once; the ten biggest clones make up 6.5%. The sequenced sample was PBMCs. The receptors here all came from a woman in her forties or fifties in good health and CMV-seropositive.

This clone was detected only a few times. A much more abundant neighbour one base away suggests this may be a read error. The rearrangement uses TRBV5-5 and TRBJ2-7; unclear D gene. CDR1 SGHKS and CDR2 YYEKEE come from the germline V gene (reference sequence). CDR3 size: 16 residues. The ends were cut back, 2 bases at V and 2 bases at J, with 17 bases in the middle. Written as DNA, the CDR3 is TGTGCCAGCAGCTTAGAATTCGACATTCGTCCCTACGAGCAGTACTTC. This encodes CASSLEFDIRPYEQYF.

This clone came up once. CDR3 protein: CASSVQGTSGGTDTQYF. In nucleotides, the CDR3 is TGTGCCAGCAGCGTCCAGGGGACTAGCGGGGGTACAGATACGCAGTATTTT. The chain carries TRBV9 and TRBJ2-3; TRBD2 matches 14 bases. CDR3 length: 17 residues. The germline gives CDR1 SGDLS, CDR2 YYNGEE. V lost 2 bases, J lost 3 bases, and 5 bases stayed unmatched. Filled out from reference TRBV9 and TRBJ2-3, the complete variable domain reads DSGVTQTPKHLITATGQRVTLRCSPRSGDLSVYWYQQSLDQGLQFLIQYYNGEERAKGNILERFSAQQFPDLHSELNLSSLELGDSALYFCASSVQGTSGGTDTQYFGPGTRLTVL.

The CDR3 DNA is TGTGCCAGCAGCTTTTACCGGGACAGGGGGGGCAATGAGCAGTTCTTC. Amino acids: CASSFYRDRGGNEQFF. The chain links TRBV7-2 to TRBJ2-1, with TRBD1 identical over 11 bases. The V and J ends lost 3 bases and 6 bases, in that order; junction bases with no gene match: 7. The germline V gene encodes CDR1 SGHTA and CDR2 FQGNSA. The CDR3 runs 16 residues.

The rearrangement links TRBV5-1 to TRBJ2-3; 8 positions match TRBD2. Germline CDR1 SGHRS, CDR2 YFSETQ. The CDR3 has 16 residues. The junction had 8 bases not matched to a gene; V was cut back by 3 bases and J by 2 bases. The CDR3 here is CASSSPRGGFTDTQYF. CDR3 DNA: TGCGCCAGCAGCTCGCCTCGGGGGGGCTTCACAGATACGCAGTATTTT.

The chain has TRBV13 and TRBJ1-4; 8 bases are shared with TRBD1. Germline V gives CDR1 PRHDT, CDR2 FYEKMQ (reference sequence). This CDR3 comprises 15 residues. Trimming at V came to 2 bases and at J to 4 bases, leaving 3 bases not matched to a gene. CDR3 DNA: TGTGCCAGCAGCTTAAGGACAGGGATTAATGAAAAACTGTTTTTT. It codes for CASSLRTGINEKLFF.

The DNA for the CDR3 is TGTGCCAGCAGCCTCTTGACTAGCGGCCTCGGCGGGGAGCTGTTTTTT. It codes for CASSLLTSGLGGELFF. The rearrangement uses TRBV6-6 and TRBJ2-2; TRBD2 agrees at 9 bases. J was trimmed by 7 bases and V by 6 bases; bases with no gene match: 12. CDR3 length: 16 residues. Germline V gene data show CDR1 as MNHNY and CDR2 as SVGAGI (reference sequence).

The J gene is TRBJ2-3, the V gene TRBV10-3; 9 bases fit TRBD1. The CDR3 is 15 amino acids. Trimming removed 3 bases from V and 3 bases from J; junction bases left unmatched: 4. The V gene's germline CDR1 is ENHRY and CDR2 SYGVKD. Written as DNA, the CDR3 is TGTGCCATCAGTGACGGACAGGGGAAAACAGATACGCAGTATTTT. Its translation is CAISDGQGKTDTQYF.

The chain links TRBV6-1 to TRBJ1-4; D is perhaps TRBD1 (6 bases). The CDR3 loop spans 16 amino acids. Trimming pared 4 bases from V and 8 bases from J, leaving 20 bases between. CDR1 and CDR2 from the germline V gene are MNHNS and SASEGT. CDR3 DNA: TGTGCCAGCAGTGGGGCCATGGACAGCCTAAACGAAAAACTGTTTTTT. Translating it yields CASSGAMDSLNEKLFF.

The CDR3 sequence: CASSLRLGQQETQYF. The CDR3 DNA follows: TGTGCCAGCAGCTTACGGCTGGGACAGCAAGAGACCCAGTACTTC. The chain links TRBV11-2 to TRBJ2-5; 7 nucleotides line up with TRBD1. This CDR3 contains 15 residues. Looked up from germline, CDR1 is SGHAT and CDR2 is FQNNGV. V shed 2 bases and J 2 bases; nucleotides not matched to a gene: 5.

This clone has a single count. This sequence joins TRBV7-3 and TRBJ2-1; D gene ambiguous. V lost 5 bases to trimming and J lost 10 bases, with 18 bases between them. The CDR3 consists of 14 residues. Germline V lookup: CDR1 SGHTA, CDR2 FQGTGA. CDR3 loop: CASSPRVGVREQFF. In nucleotides, the CDR3 is TGTGCCAGCAGCCCCCGCGTCGGAGTACGCGAGCAGTTCTTC. The full variable domain, in which reference TRBV7-3 and TRBJ2-1 provide the parts outside the CDR3, is GAGVSQTPSNKVTEKGKYVELRCDPISGHTALYWYRQSLGQGPEFLIYFQGTGAADDSGLPNDRFFAVRPEGSVSTLKIQRTERGDSAVYLCASSPRVGVREQFFGPGTRLTVL.

This clone was observed once. CDR3 sequence reads: CASRHRVTSGDTYEQYF. CDR3 nucleotide sequence: TGTGCCAGCAGGCATAGAGTGACTAGCGGGGACACCTACGAGCAGTACTTC. The chain recombines TRBV11-2 with TRBJ2-7; 11 bases fit TRBD2. Germline lookup yields CDR1 SGHAT and CDR2 FQNNGV. V lost 6 bases to trimming and J lost 2 bases; unmatched junction nucleotides: 12. The length of the CDR3 is 17 residues.

This clone was counted a single time. V gene TRBV28 combines with J gene TRBJ1-6, with D hard to call. Looked up from germline, CDR1 is MDHEN and CDR2 is SYDVKM. V was clipped by 8 bases and J by 9 bases, with 14 bases between them. CDR3 length: 13 amino acids. The CDR3 spells CASDDAGGSPLHF. In DNA form, the CDR3 reads TGTGCCAGCGACGACGCCGGCGGTTCACCCCTCCACTTT.